This note documents a single TCR beta chain sequence. Its antigen is currently not known. Per-base qualities were not stored, and no clone one base away is much larger. The cohort was made up of 666 healthy bone marrow donors. At the time of sampling, every cohort member was nominally healthy, though immune exposures that went unrecorded were likely present. The donor was CMV seropositive and belonged to the group of 250 to 300 seropositive cohort members. A peripheral blood sample was provided by each donor, and peripheral blood mononuclear cells were used for TCR beta sequencing. The Qiagen DNeasy Blood Extraction Kit was used to extract genomic DNA from the blood cell samples. The data originate from a study of cytomegalovirus exposure and HLA in healthy donors (dated by TCRdb to about 2017). With regard to the full study: An earlier analysis of a few hundred of the donors reported approximately 280 Gb of sequence data and roughly 120 million unique TCR beta sequences obtained from about 180 million T cells. An early release that covered fewer than 750 HLA-typed donors contained 250 to 350 gigabases of sequencing data and roughly 84 million unique TCR sequences. Of the 300 to 500 genotyped donors, roughly 76% were placed in the genetic ancestry cluster associated with self-reported Caucasian donors. The study aimed to test whether signatures of past pathogen exposure could be identified by cataloging public T cell receptors. The T cell repertoires of 666 subjects were profiled by immunosequencing and related to cytomegalovirus serostatus. A separate validation cohort of about 110 different subjects was used in addition to the roughly 700-subject first cohort. High-throughput TCR immunosequencing, statistical association of individual TCRs with disease status, and machine learning were combined to predict cytomegalovirus infection status. In a later analysis, previously published TCR beta repertoires from hundreds of donors were re-analyzed and high-resolution HLA genotyping was added so that TCR occurrence patterns could be studied. The later analysis used no new phenotypic data to find candidate immune exposures, relying instead on TCR beta sequences and their occurrence across donors. An earlier analysis of 587 of the donors applied high-throughput TCR beta sequencing to assess whether each TCR beta V gene segment acted as functional or pseudogenic. Donor age, sex, ethnicity and CMV serostatus were compiled together with the repertoire data. In a later genetic analysis, genome-wide SNP genotypes for about three fifths of the 666 donors were used, and that subset was treated as a discovery cohort. All discovery cohort repertoires had been generated using a single sequencing platform. Class I and class II HLA loci were covered by the typing at four-digit resolution. The number of donors typed differed by locus, with roughly 620-640 for A, B, C, DRB1 and DQB1, approximately 500 for DQA1, some 570 for DPA1, and roughly 450 for DPB1. Because of strong linkage in the cohort, four or five DR-DQ haplotypes were treated as single units for association and clustering. Across some 400 genotyped donors of the cohort, an average of about 250,000 unique TCR beta nucleotide sequences per donor were sequenced, and around 20% of those sequences were non-productive. General findings and caveats noted by the study authors: In vitro tests confirmed that a few of the cytomegalovirus-associated TCR beta chains recognize cytomegalovirus antigens. A cluster of highly shared sequence variants was judged likely to be a technical artifact of the sequencing pipeline. The authors suggested that the approach could potentially be extended to other disease states and immunological phenotypes. A later analysis found that HLA-associated TCR beta chains were more clonally expanded and had lower generation probabilities than equally common non-associated chains. A later analysis reported that several top co-occurrence clusters appeared linked to parvovirus B19, influenza, CMV and Epstein-Barr virus. Presence/absence analyses assumed roughly uniform sequencing depth across donors, an assumption that may not hold. Immune exposure information for the cohort was limited to CMV serostatus. A further reported finding was that TCR beta sequences accurately predicted the HLA-A and HLA-B alleles for most subjects in the first cohort. The cohort was sequenced for TCR beta chains only, and without alpha or paired-chain data the features that could be detected were limited. Correlated functional status among segregating V segments might reflect linkage disequilibrium, but an unknown experimental factor could not be ruled out. According to a later analysis, TCR association rates differed among HLA loci, with DRB1 alleles showing the most associated TCRs and HLA-C alleles showing the fewest. Cytomegalovirus status was reported to be diagnosed by the classifier with high specificity and sensitivity in both the original and validation cohorts. When HLA alleles, especially DR and DQ, strongly co-occurred, attributing TCR associations to individual alleles was difficult. The earlier analysis of about 600 of the donors excluded roughly 17 rarely observed V segments, including chromosome 9 orphons, because counts were too low. In a later genetic analysis, a missense DCLRE1C variant was associated with V-gene and J-gene trimming of TCR beta chains, and the association was replicated in an independent cohort. A later genetic analysis reported fewer N-insertions in productive TCRs among donors in an Asian-associated ancestry cluster than the approximately 670-donor mean. The study gave a list of 150 to 200 TCR beta chains associated with cytomegalovirus. Most CMV-associated TCR beta chains appeared to be HLA-restricted in a later analysis, and the HLA associations seemed to be driven largely by CMV exposure. While some public TCRs were present in many individuals, most TCR sequences turned up only very rarely across donors. Because HLA typing was missing for some donors at each locus, association tests included only the typed subset. An earlier analysis of approximately 590 of the donors showed that most TCR beta V segments appeared in productive rearrangements either about 87% or about 30% of the time, which broadly matched IMGT annotations. Some IMGT-functional V segments, including TRBV6-2 and TRBV6-3, could not be distinguished by the 87-base-pair reads and were therefore excluded. A later analysis associated 15,000 or so TCR beta sequences with specific HLA alleles at a false discovery rate of 0.05.

The method behind the library was the immunoSEQ multiplex PCR assay. For the multiplex PCR, a mixture combining 60 forward primers for TCR Vbeta segments and 13 reverse primers for TCR Jbeta segments was used. Amplification of the CDR3 region of rearranged TCR beta genes was performed with a multiplex PCR assay on genomic DNA. The amplified TCR beta libraries were sequenced on the Illumina HiSeq System as 87-base-pair reads. In the original analysis: A later analysis tallied tens of millions of unique TCR beta chains across the 640 or so repertoires, and about 12 million of those chains were shared by two or more donors. Raw reads were error-corrected and collapsed into unique sequences by a nearest-neighbor algorithm in which closely related sequences were merged to remove PCR and sequencing errors. Alignment of CDR3 sequences to IMGT reference sequences was used to assign V, D and J gene segments. For a sequence to be retained, a match of at least six nucleotides to both a V gene segment and a J gene segment was required. A rearrangement was called productive if the CDR3 had no stop codons and remained in frame with V and J, and every other rearrangement was called non-productive. CDR3 was defined by IMGT convention, running from the second conserved V-encoded cysteine to the conserved J-encoded phenylalanine. The earlier analysis of some 540 of the donors excluded any sequence lacking an unambiguous match to a single V gene segment. In an earlier analysis of approximately 590 of the donors, V segments were called functional above 56.7% productive rearrangements and were called segregating when the between-donor standard deviation exceeded 5%. A statistical classification framework was built for diagnosing cytomegalovirus status from the catalog of TCR beta chain sequences. In a later analysis, V and J genes were assigned by comparing TCR nucleotide sequences against IMGT/GENE-DB human TR gene sequences. A later analysis assigned CDR3 sequences and most-parsimonious VDJ recombination scenarios with the TCRdist pipeline. In a later analysis, each TCR beta chain was defined by its CDR3 amino acid sequence together with its V-gene family, and reads lacking a unique V-gene family were excluded. In a later analysis, 450 to 600 highly shared, low-generation-probability nucleotide sequences were removed to address suspected cross-contamination and a sequencing artifact. A later analysis calculated a clonal expansion index for each public chain from normalized within-repertoire ranks of inferred template counts. In a later analysis, generation probabilities were computed using a VDJ recombination model fitted to out-of-frame rearrangements, and the results were checked against IGoR. In a later analysis, hypergeometric tests were used to score TCR-TCR, TCR-HLA and TCR-CMV co-occurrence, with a repertoire-size bias correction applied to TCR pairs. False discovery rates were estimated in a later analysis by permuting HLA or CMV assignments 20 times. In a later analysis, co-occurring TCRs were grouped using DBSCAN, and TCRdist sequence similarity was added for clustering within HLA-allele-positive subsets. Co-occurrence clustering excluded repertoires with fewer than 30,000 or more than 120,000 public chains, plus five with anomalous nucleotide sharing. TCRdb limited this immuneACCESS table to in-frame rearrangements with V and J called. A share of clones is missing; checked studies link under half to unresolved V genes, and the rest is unexplained. V and J calls plus clone size are reproduced from that table; the DNA served to infer D and trimming. Here the sample has 70,000 to 100,000 clones; 80% occur a single time. The ten largest clones represent approximately 30% of the sample.

Including the terminal cysteine and phenylalanine, the CDR3 comprises 13 residues. The only DNA kept is the CDR3, 39 bases in frame from the first base. Between the V and J ends, shortened by 2 bases and 8 bases respectively, the junction contains 12 bases. Via the germline V gene, CDR1 is KGHSH and CDR2 LQKENI. This receptor was obtained from a man in his fifties in good health and CMV-seropositive. The specimen sequenced was PBMCs. The chain is encoded by TRBV18 joined to TRBJ1-2, with TRBD1 as a weak D call on 6 bases. The CDR3 region reads CASSPEQGRGYTF. The bases are TGTGCCAGCTCACCAGAACAGGGAAGAGGCTACACCTTC.